This T cell receptor (beta chain) is drawn from a study of tissue T cells after allogeneic stem cell transplantation (dated by TCRdb to 2022 to 2024). Notes on the research overall: TCR beta repertoires were profiled across many tissues obtained from research autopsies of patients with and without GVHD, as well as in mouse models of GVHD. The human part of the study was a prospective observational study with no blinding and no randomization.

The method was the immunoSEQ multiplex PCR assay. Adaptive Biotechnologies performed TCRbeta CDR3 sequencing at survey depth and reported CDR3 sequences, V/J genes, productive frequency, and template counts. Amplification of TCR beta CDR3 regions was performed from genomic DNA rather than from RNA. Per the authors' processing: Jensen-Shannon divergence served to quantify pairwise repertoire overlap between tissues, with 0 meaning identical and 1 meaning complete divergence. Based on pairwise JSD values, tissues were grouped by single-linkage agglomerative hierarchical clustering, and the results were shown as dendrograms. All patient samples were analyzed with GLIPH2 using simulation_depth 1000, kmer_min_depth 3 and cdr3_length_cutoff 8, and only groups containing more than two unique CDR3s were kept. A standardized tissue-overlap score extrapolated Jaccard GLIPH-group overlap across patients to a standard repertoire size of 1000 clones. Linear mixed-effect models, with tissue as a fixed effect and individual as a random effect, were used to test how diversity related to clinical or experimental variables. TCRdb re-hosts the immuneACCESS table, in-frame sequences only. Its copies lack some clones; in the studies checked, an unresolved V gene accounts for under half of them, and the cause for the rest is not known. That table is the source of V, J and clone size, and D and trimming were worked out from the DNA. The sample profile shows some 7,000 clones; under 35% of them were found once. The biggest ten clones account for 6.3% of the sample.

Overall study results and their limits: Which tissue TCRs were alloreactive or antigen-specific was not determined in the study, and some clones might have been persisting host cells. Not many T cell clones showed up in more than one patient, yet clustering based on motifs uncovered repertoire signatures that were shared across patients in a tissue-specific way. Sampling depth was acknowledged as a limitation, and the patient cohort was both small and clinically heterogeneous. In both patients and mice, only a limited portion of the TCR repertoire detected in tissues was captured by blood and spleen T cells. Within patients, how anatomically similar tissues were was a major factor shaping TCR repertoire composition, regardless of disease or transplant status.

This clone was found a few times. Its antigen remains unidentified. Mouse gene names and germline sequences are used here. The read ends 1 residue before the CDR3 terminus; that terminus is restored from the germline J gene. Interpreted using the paper, the time point label stands for: mouse harvest day 14 after allogeneic transplant. Each mouse graft consisted of 10^7 T-cell-depleted bone marrow cells plus 10^6 splenic CD5+ T cells and was given by tail vein injection. A major MHC-mismatch B6 (H2b) into BALB/c (H2d) model was used to model mouse GVHD, and tissues were profiled at day 7 or 14. Mouse tissues and retro-orbital blood were harvested on day 7 or 14 post-transplant using separate sterile tools per animal; livers were flushed beforehand. Before genomic DNA isolation with the DNeasy Blood & Tissue Kit, mouse tissues were minced with razor blades in buffered saline. CDR1 SNHLY and CDR2 FYNGKV are derived from the germline V gene (reference sequence). The CDR3 has 14 amino acids, counting the end cysteine and phenylalanine. The CDR3 was read in part: 39 bases, with the frame set at base 1. V lost 5 bases and J lost 5 bases, and the count of bases not matched to a germline gene is 7.

Sample: skin. The source of this sequence is a female BALB/c mouse given C57BL/6 T cells with graft-versus-host disease after an allogeneic hematopoietic cell transplant. The chain employs TRBV3 and TRBJ2-5, and 7 junction bases match TRBD1. The DNA read from the CDR3 is TGTGCCAGCAGCAGACAGGGAGGAGGAGACACCCAGTAC. Its product reads: CASSRQGGGDTQY. The full-length CDR3 reads as CASSRQGGGDTQYF.